This TCR beta chain appears in the sequencing data of a study of cytomegalovirus exposure and HLA in healthy donors. Study overall: Of several hundred genotyped donors, around 80% grouped in the Caucasian-associated ancestry cluster.

The PCR contained 60 Vbeta and 13 Jbeta primers. This table comes from immunoSEQ multiplex PCR, and its TCRdb copy is limited to in-frame clones, with some not included. The table lists roughly 180,000 clones, 80% to 85% of them singletons. This CDR3 has 14 residues. The V gene's germline CDR1 is MGHDK and CDR2 SYGVNS. The V end was cut by 4 bases, the J end by 6 bases, with 16 bases between. The table lists this clone with a few counts. Its specificity is unknown. General study results and limits: Of the V segments, some could not be distinguished, including TRBV6-2 and TRBV6-3, and were excluded.

The rearrangement links TRBV25-1 to TRBJ2-7, with D possibly being TRBD2 (5 bases). Sequencing was performed on PBMCs. This sequence originates from a man aged 25 to 40 in good health and CMV-seronegative. CDR3: CASSVGGLEIEQYF. As DNA, the CDR3 is TGTGCCAGCAGTGTAGGCGGGCTGGAAATCGAGCAGTACTTC.